This TCR beta chain was sequenced during a study of blood T cell repertoires in COVID-19. Only in-frame clones appear in the TCRdb table, and some are missing; sequencing was by immunoSEQ multiplex PCR. The table includes some 110,000 clones, roughly nine tenths detected once. Sample: peripheral blood. The source is a man in his sixties or seventies who had recovered from COVID-19.

The CDR3 DNA reads as TGTGCCAGCAGTTATTCGACTAGCGGGAGACACGAGCAGTACTTC. Translating it yields CASSYSTSGRHEQYF. The gene calls are TRBV6-5 and TRBJ2-7; TRBD2 matches 12 bases. V trimming: 3 bases; J trimming: 5 bases; junction bases outside the gene matches: 5. Germline-derived CDR1 and CDR2 are MNHEY and SVGAGI. The CDR3 length is 15 residues.